The 3 T cell receptor beta chains below all came from one sample that was sequenced in a study of identical twins. TCRdb ran MiXCR on the 5' RACE reads and lists one entry per CDR3 protein. The data hold fewer than 350,000 distinct CDR3 sequences, with less than 9% observed a single time. This sample also appeared in a second study, on yellow fever vaccine responses in identical twins.

The sample comprised memory (CD45RO+) T cells sorted from blood. The receptor source for this set is a woman aged 18-35 years in good health.

J is TRBJ2-4 and V is TRBV2; the match to TRBD1 covers 7 bases. Losses at the gene ends were 6 bases for V and 2 bases for J; bases not matched to a gene: 7. Germline assignment: CDR1 SNHLY and CDR2 FYNNEI. There are 15 residues in the CDR3. The CDR3 protein is CASSLRGTTKNIQYF. In DNA form, the CDR3 reads TGTGCCAGCAGCCTCAGGGGGACGACCAAAAACATTCAGTACTTC.

This clonotype was observed many times. V usage is TRBV4-1 and J usage is TRBJ2-5, with 7 bases identical to TRBD2. With V trimmed by 0 bases and J by 2 bases, 6 bases remained unmatched. This CDR3 has 16 amino acids. The germline V gene has CDR1 MGHRA and CDR2 YSYEKL. The CDR3 bases are TGCGCCAGCAGCCAAGATAGAGCGGGGAATCAAGAGACCCAGTACTTC. The encoded protein is CASSQDRAGNQETQYF.

The sample holds many counts of this clonotype. This chain uses TRBV20-1 with TRBJ1-1; 12 bases align to TRBD1. Trimming took 1 base from V and 3 from J; bases not matched to a gene: 6. Per germline, CDR1 DFQATT and CDR2 SNEGSKA (reference sequence). The CDR3 is 16 amino acids. The CDR3 reads CSARVWGQGAHTEAFF. The CDR3 DNA is TGCAGTGCTAGAGTGTGGGGACAGGGGGCACACACTGAAGCTTTCTTT.